One sample yielded the 30 T cell receptor beta chains listed below, sequenced in a study of control samples from healthy donors and cancer patients. Assay used: immunoSEQ multiplex PCR; TCRdb lists only in-frame clones, some missing. The sample comprises around 100,000 clones, less than 90% of which are singletons, and 15% to 20% rests with the top ten. Sequencing was performed on blood. The receptors come from a woman between 45 and 65 years old in good health.

The chain has TRBV19 and TRBJ2-3; 8 bases agree with TRBD2. This CDR3 is 15 amino acids long. The germline gives CDR1 LNHDA, CDR2 SQIVND (reference sequence). J gave up 2 bases and V 10 bases, and 11 bases lay outside the gene matches. CDR3 nucleotide sequence: TGTGCCACCTCCCCGGGAGGGAGGTTCACAGATACGCAGTATTTT. As protein: CATSPGGRFTDTQYF.

This clone was seen only a few times. The gene calls are TRBV7-2 and TRBJ2-7; D perhaps matches TRBD2 (6 bases). The CDR3 consists of 16 residues. Germline CDR1 and CDR2: SGHTA and FQGNSA. The ends were cut back, 3 bases at V and 1 base at J, with 16 bases in the middle. The CDR3 DNA follows: TGTGCCAGCAGCTTGGGCTCCGGGACTGGGTCCTACGAGCAGTACTTC. Its protein product is CASSLGSGTGSYEQYF.

J is TRBJ1-1 and V is TRBV9; 7 bases are a match to TRBD1. This CDR3 is 15 amino acids long. Trimming took 3 bases from V and 3 from J; bases not matched to a gene: 8. Germline assignment: CDR1 SGDLS and CDR2 YYNGEE. The CDR3 protein is CASSAVRGTDTEAFF. The CDR3 region has the DNA TGTGCCAGCAGCGCGGTCAGGGGGACGGACACTGAAGCTTTCTTT.

The V and J genes are TRBV6-5 and TRBJ2-1, with 13 bases that match TRBD2. CDR3 length: 14 amino acids. Per the germline V gene, CDR1 is MNHEY and CDR2 is SVGAGI. V lost 8 bases, J lost 6 bases, and 4 bases stayed unmatched. CDR3 sequence reads: CASFTSGRVNEQFF. The DNA of the CDR3 is TGTGCCAGCTTTACTAGCGGGAGGGTCAATGAGCAGTTCTTC.

The V gene is TRBV27, the J gene TRBJ2-7; D tentatively reads TRBD1 or TRBD2 (5 bases each). CDR3 length equals 15 residues. Germline CDR1 reads MNHEY; CDR2 reads SMNVEV (reference sequence). Trimming removed 0 bases at V and 6 bases at J, with 15 bases between. The CDR3 DNA sequence: TGTGCCAGCAGTTTATCAGGGACGGGTCGAGGCGAGCAGTACTTC. Its protein is CASSLSGTGRGEQYF.

The CDR3, as DNA: TGTGCCAGCAGCCTACTGGTGGGGGGAACGCTCACCGGGGAGCTGTTTTTT. Amino acids: CASSLLVGGTLTGELFF. The chain carries TRBV7-9 and TRBJ2-2; D is perhaps TRBD2 (6 bases). The CDR3 is made up of 17 amino acids. V lost 5 bases, J lost 4 bases, and 20 bases lay in between. CDR1 SEHNR and CDR2 FQNEAQ come from the germline V gene (reference sequence).

The chain links TRBV29-1 to TRBJ2-1; 7 bases line up with TRBD1. There are 13 residues in the CDR3. J was trimmed by 10 bases and V by 7 bases; bases with no gene match: 13. The germline V gene has CDR1 SQVTM and CDR2 ANQGSEA. The CDR3 nucleotides are TGCAGCGGGGGGACAGCCAGTTTACGGGAGCAGTTCTTC. This translates into CSGGTASLREQFF.

A few counts support this clone. This sequence joins TRBV10-1 and TRBJ2-7; possible D gene TRBD1, 6 bases. The germline CDR1 and CDR2 sequences are WNHNN and SYGVQD (reference sequence). Trimming cost V 4 bases and J 3 bases, with 10 bases left between them. This CDR3 has 13 amino acids. The CDR3 protein is CASSVSGDYEQYF. In DNA, the CDR3 is TGCGCCAGCAGTGTGTCAGGGGACTACGAGCAGTACTTC.

The J gene is TRBJ1-5, the V gene TRBV19; 7 bases are a match to TRBD1. V trimming: 6 bases; J trimming: 6 bases; junction bases outside the gene matches: 5. Per germline, CDR1 LNHDA and CDR2 SQIVND (reference sequence). The CDR3 covers 13 residues. The CDR3 DNA follows: TGTGCCAGTAGCAGTGACAGGGTTCAGCCCCAGCATTTT. Encoded protein: CASSSDRVQPQHF.

This sequence joins TRBV4-1 and TRBJ1-2; no reliable D call. V shed 6 bases and J shed 0 bases, with 14 bases lying between them. CDR1 and CDR2 (germline): MGHRA, YSYEKL. The CDR3 has 15 residues. The CDR3 coding sequence is TGCGCCAGCAGTCTAGGGCTTATAGCTAACTATGGCTACACCTTC. It encodes CASSLGLIANYGYTF.

The V gene is TRBV19, the J gene TRBJ2-5; 11 nucleotides agree with TRBD2. The CDR3 totals 17 residues. With V trimmed by 4 bases and J by 4 bases, 11 bases remained unmatched. Looked up from germline, CDR1 is LNHDA and CDR2 is SQIVND (reference sequence). Here the CDR3 reads CASSTPVSGRVGETQYF. In DNA form, the CDR3 reads TGTGCCAGTAGTACCCCGGTTAGCGGGAGGGTAGGAGAGACCCAGTACTTC.

The chain carries TRBV18 and TRBJ2-1, with a weak D call TRBD1 (6 bases). V lost 5 bases to trimming and J lost 13 bases, with 21 bases between them. This CDR3 comprises 14 residues. Germline CDR1 and CDR2: KGHSH and LQKENI. CDR3 in amino acids: CASSSPAPAGEQFF. CDR3 in DNA: TGTGCCAGCTCATCCCCCGCTCCGGCAGGGGAACAGTTCTTC.

This rearrangement joins TRBV5-1 to TRBJ1-2; TRBD1 aligns across 9 bases. This CDR3 has 13 residues. CDR1 and CDR2 (germline): SGHRS, YFSETQ. The V gene end was trimmed by 0 bases and the J gene end by 8 bases; junction bases not matched to a gene: 2. The CDR3 protein is CASSLDRGRGYTF. CDR3 coding DNA: TGCGCCAGCAGCTTGGACAGGGGGCGAGGCTACACCTTC.

This chain connects TRBV19 to TRBJ2-6, with D unclear. Trimming pared 3 bases from V and 0 bases from J, leaving 18 bases between. CDR1 and CDR2 (germline): LNHDA, SQIVND (reference sequence). The CDR3 has 19 residues. The CDR3 DNA reads TGTGCCAGTAGTATTCCGGCGGTTCTACAGAGCTCTGGGGCCAACGTCCTGACTTTC. Its protein is CASSIPAVLQSSGANVLTF.

A single count supports this clone. This chain links TRBV9 with TRBJ1-2, with D hard to call. The ends were cut back, 2 bases at V and 0 bases at J, with 8 bases in the middle. The CDR3 has 14 amino acids. Germline-derived CDR1 and CDR2 are SGDLS and YYNGEE. The CDR3 loop reads CASSVTGTNYGYTF. The DNA for the CDR3 is TGTGCCAGCAGCGTCACCGGGACTAACTATGGCTACACCTTC.

V gene TRBV7-8 combines with J gene TRBJ2-3, with a weak D call TRBD1 (7 bases). The ends were cut back, 5 bases at V and 4 bases at J, with 16 bases in the middle. From germline, CDR1 is SGHVS and CDR2 FQNEAQ. The length of the CDR3 is 15 residues. The CDR3 loop is CASSRRDRVSDTQYF. The CDR3 DNA is TGTGCCAGCAGCCGGCGGGACAGAGTATCAGATACGCAGTATTTT.

The rearrangement uses TRBV27 and TRBJ1-2; D may be TRBD1 (5 bases). This CDR3 contains 11 residues. Germline assignment: CDR1 MNHEY and CDR2 SMNVEV (reference sequence). Trimming took 5 bases from V and 8 from J, leaving 9 bases between them. CDR3 residues: CASSRGNGYTF. The DNA of the CDR3 is TGTGCCAGCAGTCGGGGGAACGGCTACACCTTC.

The chain recombines TRBV6-5 with TRBJ2-4, with 10 bases fitting TRBD1. The CDR3 is made up of 15 amino acids. The V segment lost 6 bases and the J segment 8 bases; nucleotides outside the gene matches: 10. Germline V CDR1 and CDR2: MNHEY, SVGAGI. The CDR3 loop is CASSVGTGEWDIQYF. The CDR3 coding sequence is TGTGCCAGCAGCGTTGGGACAGGGGAGTGGGACATTCAGTACTTC.

The chain uses TRBV9 and TRBJ1-6; 10 bases are a match to TRBD1. The CDR3 spans 15 residues. Germline CDR1 is SGDLS and CDR2 is YYNGEE. Unmatched junction bases numbered 5, after V lost 2 bases and J lost 9 bases. CDR3 nucleotide sequence: TGTGCCAGCAGCGTCAAGGGGGACAGGGGTTCACCCCTCCACTTT. Protein sequence: CASSVKGDRGSPLHF.

CDR3 region: CASSRRSRGYTGELFF. Here the CDR3 DNA reads TGTGCCAGCAGCCGACGGTCCCGGGGTTACACCGGGGAGCTGTTTTTT. The rearrangement links TRBV3-1 (or the pseudogene TRBV3-2) to TRBJ2-2; weak D call: TRBD2 (5 bases). The ends were cut back, 4 bases at V and 3 bases at J, with 15 bases in the middle. The CDR3 is made up of 16 amino acids. Germline V gives CDR1 LGHDT, CDR2 YNNKEL (reference sequence).

This chain connects TRBV9 to TRBJ1-3; D call uncertain. The CDR3 is 14 residues long. Germline CDR1 reads SGDLS; CDR2 reads YYNGEE. V lost 0 bases and J lost 0, with 4 bases in between. The CDR3 region has the DNA TGTGCCAGCAGCGTAGACCCCTCTGGAAACACCATATATTTT. This encodes CASSVDPSGNTIYF.

The table lists this clone with a few counts. DNA for the CDR3: TGTGCCAGCAGCCAAGGCCGGAATAGCAATCAGCCCCAGCATTTT. Its translation: CASSQGRNSNQPQHF. The chain has TRBV4-2 and TRBJ1-5; D uncertain. Germline-derived CDR1 and CDR2 are LGHNA and YNFKEQ. Trimming pared 1 base from V and 0 bases from J, leaving 7 bases between. The CDR3 spans 15 residues.

This clone was seen a handful of times. The chain uses TRBV5-4 and TRBJ1-2; TRBD1 is a possible D gene (5 bases). The V end lost 7 bases, the J end lost 0 bases, and 19 bases lay between the germline ends. The germline gives CDR1 SGHNT, CDR2 YYREEE (reference sequence). This CDR3 spans 16 amino acids. The CDR3 region is CASSFPLGEANYGYTF. The DNA of the CDR3 is TGTGCCAGCTCCTTCCCCCTGGGGGAAGCTAACTATGGCTACACCTTC.

The V call is TRBV7-6, the J call TRBJ1-1, with unresolved D. Germline CDR1 reads SGHVS; CDR2 reads FNYEAQ. The V end was cut by 5 bases, the J end by 7 bases, with 14 bases between. This CDR3 region has 13 residues. CDR3 coding DNA: TGTGCCAGCAGCCCTAACGGCGTCCGTGAAGCTTTCTTT. Residues: CASSPNGVREAFF.

This clone was seen once. This chain connects TRBV5-4 to TRBJ2-2; 7 bases align to TRBD1. Trimming at V came to 0 bases and at J to 0 bases, leaving 2 bases not matched to a gene. The germline gives CDR1 SGHNT, CDR2 YYREEE (reference sequence). The CDR3 length is 16 residues. In DNA form, the CDR3 reads TGTGCCAGCAGCTTGGGAGGGGGCACGAACACCGGGGAGCTGTTTTTT. It encodes CASSLGGGTNTGELFF.

V is TRBV19 and J is TRBJ1-1, with 8 bases lining up with TRBD1. The CDR3 runs to 15 residues. The ends lost 3 bases at V and 1 base at J; junction bases unmatched: 4. Germline V gene data show CDR1 as LNHDA and CDR2 as SQIVND (reference sequence). Here the CDR3 DNA reads TGTGCCAGTAGTATCGCAGGGGGCTGGAACACTGAAGCTTTCTTT. Its translation: CASSIAGGWNTEAFF.

This chain uses TRBV4-1 with TRBJ2-7; perhaps TRBD1 as D (6 bases). In germline, CDR1 is MGHRA, CDR2 YSYEKL. The V and J ends lost 4 bases and 3 bases respectively, with 10 bases between them. This CDR3 contains 13 residues. The CDR3 loop is CASSPGHLYEQYF. In DNA, the CDR3 is TGCGCCAGCAGCCCGGGACACCTCTACGAGCAGTACTTC.

The J gene is TRBJ1-1, the V gene TRBV19, with D unresolved. The ends were cut back, 3 bases at V and 4 bases at J, with 9 bases in the middle. This CDR3 is 13 amino acids long. Germline V lookup: CDR1 LNHDA, CDR2 SQIVND (reference sequence). CDR3 nucleotide sequence: TGTGCCAGTAGTATTGGGGTTCCCACTGAAGCTTTCTTT. Amino acids: CASSIGVPTEAFF.

In this sample, this clone turned up once. The chain uses TRBV30 and TRBJ1-6; tentatively, D is TRBD1 (6 bases). The length of the CDR3 is 12 residues. CDR1 and CDR2 (germline): GTSNPN, SVGIG (reference sequence). V lost 4 bases, J lost 14 bases, and 15 bases lay in between. CDR3 in amino acids: CAWTRTGAALHF. In DNA, the CDR3 is TGTGCCTGGACCAGGACGGGGGCAGCCCTCCACTTT.

The chain joins TRBV18 to TRBJ2-3, with unresolved D. Looked up from germline, CDR1 is KGHSH and CDR2 is LQKENI. The CDR3 runs 12 residues. Trimming took off 3 bases at V and 5 bases at J, with 6 bases between the two ends. The CDR3 bases are TGTGCCAGCTCACCCCTCGGAGATACGCAGTATTTT. Translation gives CASSPLGDTQYF.